What follows are 6 T cell receptor beta chains derived from one specimen sequenced in a study of T cells in Graves' hyperthyroidism and ophthalmopathy. The source material, RNA transcripts, was used to amplify TCR beta CDR3 regions. RT-PCR in the first round (using the HTBI primer set) targeted the TCR CDR3. One entry per CDR3 protein results from TCRdb running MiXCR on the multiplex PCR reads. The table includes 350,000 to 500,000 distinct CDR3 sequences, roughly an eighth detected once. Source material: blood. The receptors were sampled from a woman aged 18 to 35 with Graves' hyperthyroidism.

This clonotype has a handful of counts. This rearrangement joins TRBV15 to TRBJ2-5, with 7 positions matching TRBD1. Germline assignment: CDR1 LNHNV and CDR2 YYDKDF (reference sequence). The CDR3 totals 17 residues. V was clipped by 1 base and J by 4 bases; unmatched bases: 12. The CDR3 coding sequence is TGTGCCACCAGCAGAGGTTGGGACGACAGGGTGGGAGAGACCCAGTACTTC. Protein sequence: CATSRGWDDRVGETQYF.

This clonotype was counted many times. The V gene is TRBV12-3 or TRBV12-4, the J gene TRBJ2-5; 9 bases match TRBD2. Unmatched junction bases numbered 7, after V lost 4 bases and J lost 7 bases. The CDR3 extends over 14 amino acids. The CDR3 here is CASSYVAGEGTQYF. DNA of the CDR3: TGTGCCAGCAGTTACGTAGCGGGAGAGGGGACCCAGTACTTC.

The J gene is TRBJ2-7, the V gene TRBV5-4; D remains unclear. Trimming left V 9 bases short and J 1 base short, with 14 bases between. This CDR3 region has 13 residues. Per the germline V gene, CDR1 is SGHNT and CDR2 is YYREEE (reference sequence). The CDR3 bases are TGTGCCACAAAAACAGAAAATTCCTACGAGCAGTACTTC. This encodes CATKTENSYEQYF.

This clonotype was observed many times. The CDR3 is CASSKRTGNTGELFF. CDR3 nucleotides: TGTGCCAGCAGCAAACGGACAGGCAACACCGGGGAGCTGTTTTTT. The chain recombines TRBV9 with TRBJ2-2, with 7 positions matching TRBD1. There are 15 residues in the CDR3. V lost 4 bases and J lost 2; bases outside the gene matches: 5. The germline gives CDR1 SGDLS, CDR2 YYNGEE.

Points on this clonotype: Relative to the germline gene, one junction end is altered; a read error may explain this. This rearrangement joins TRBV3-1 to TRBJ1-3; possible D gene TRBD1, 5 bases. The CDR3 runs to 12 residues. Germline V gene data show CDR1 as LGHDT and CDR2 as YNNKEL (reference sequence). CDR3 sequence reads: CARSQGGNTIYF. The CDR3 region has the DNA TGTGCCCGCAGCCAGGGTGGAAACACCATATATTTT.

V usage is TRBV9 and J usage is TRBJ1-6, with D unresolved. Germline CDR1 is SGDLS and CDR2 is YYNGEE. The CDR3 contains 17 residues. Trimming removed 3 bases from V and 9 bases from J, with 22 bases in between. The CDR3 nucleotides are TGTGCCAGCAGCGCCAGTGACTCACTACTTAGGCGTTCACCCCTCCACTTT. Amino acid sequence: CASSASDSLLRRSPLHF.